The sample holds many counts of the clone carrying this T cell receptor beta chain. Its antigen is unknown. From about 0.4 ug of RNA, a library with molecular barcoded alpha/delta and beta/gamma adaptors was made. One entry per CDR3 protein results from TCRdb running MiXCR on the reads. The data contain 100,000 to 150,000 distinct CDR3 sequences, roughly 13% of them seen just once; the ten biggest clones take up approximately 8%. The entry originates in a study of read filtering for tumor transcriptome and immune sequencing. The overall study: After DNase treatment, RNA was made into whole-transcriptome libraries. Per sample, TCR-region reads ranged about 4 to 10.27 million by IR-seq, about 85 to 1,400 by RNA-seq. Regarding the study as a whole: About four fifths of IR-seq clonotypes had a single read, yet these held about 3.5% of reads.

The receptor was derived from a donor aged 40 or older with multiple myeloma. Sequenced sample: a population of CD138-negative cells sorted from bone marrow.

The CDR3 region is CASSLNRGRELFF. The DNA for the CDR3 is TGCGCCAGCAGCCTAAACAGGGGCCGGGAGCTGTTTTTT. The chain combines TRBV5-1 with TRBJ2-2; 7 nucleotides match TRBD1. The CDR3 totals 13 residues. J was trimmed by 9 bases and V by 4 bases; bases with no gene match: 6. Germline CDR1 and CDR2: SGHRS and YFSETQ. Full variable domain (remainder filled in from reference TRBV5-1 and TRBJ2-2): KAGVTQTPRYLIKTRGQQVTLSCSPISGHRSVSWYQQTPGQGLQFLFEYFSETQRNKGNFPGRFSGRQFSNSRSEMNVSTLELGDSALYLCASSLNRGRELFFGEGSRLTVL.